The 22 T cell receptor beta chains listed next were all sequenced from one sample in a study of long-term antiretroviral therapy in people with HIV. This was the immunoSEQ v3.0 assay at survey level. Measured with immunoSEQ multiplex PCR; TCRdb has only the in-frame clones, and not every one. The profile shows roughly 28,000 clones, approximately 78% of them singletons. The input for sequencing was unsorted PBMCs, taken 3 years after starting antiretroviral therapy. The receptors were sampled from a man aged 35 to 55 with HIV.

The chain combines TRBV9 with TRBJ2-1, with D perhaps TRBD1 or TRBD2 (6 bases each). V shed 3 bases and J shed 5 bases, with 24 bases lying between them. CDR1 is SGDLS, CDR2 YYNGEE, per germline. CDR3 length: 18 amino acids. CDR3 residues: CASSAPPTGARVDNEQFF. In DNA form, the CDR3 reads TGTGCCAGCAGCGCTCCACCAACGGGGGCTAGGGTAGACAATGAGCAGTTCTTC.

The V gene is TRBV18, the J gene TRBJ1-2, with D maybe TRBD1 (5 bases). The V gene's germline CDR1 is KGHSH and CDR2 LQKENI. V gave up 0 bases and J gave up 4 bases, with 12 bases separating them. CDR3 length: 15 amino acids. In DNA, the CDR3 is TGTGCCAGCTCACCACCATCAGGGTCGGTCTATGGCTACACCTTC. Encoded protein: CASSPPSGSVYGYTF.

The chain carries TRBV7-9 and TRBJ2-2; D is ambiguous. V was pared by 3 bases and J by 2 bases, with 7 bases between. This CDR3 comprises 14 residues. Germline assignment: CDR1 SEHNR and CDR2 FQNEAQ (reference sequence). CDR3 sequence reads: CASSFPPNTGELFF. CDR3 DNA sequence: TGTGCCAGCAGCTTTCCACCTAACACCGGGGAGCTGTTTTTT.

This chain's CDR3 is CASSPGLAGGTDTQYF. The CDR3 DNA follows: TGTGCCAGCAGCCCGGGACTAGCGGGGGGCACAGATACGCAGTATTTT. The chain is built from TRBV6-4 and TRBJ2-3, with TRBD2 matching 14 bases. The CDR3 spans 16 residues. V lost 6 bases to trimming and J lost 1 base; unmatched junction nucleotides: 3. Germline V gene data show CDR1 as MRHNA and CDR2 as SNTAGT.

This chain joins TRBV29-1 and TRBJ2-1; D gene unclear. Trimming shortened V by 4 bases and J by 6 bases, and 4 bases separated the two germline ends. CDR1 and CDR2 from the germline V gene are SQVTM and ANQGSEA. This CDR3 contains 10 residues. The DNA of the CDR3 is TGCAGCGTTGGGGGCAATGAGCAGTTCTTC. This codes for CSVGGNEQFF.

The J gene is TRBJ1-5, the V gene TRBV27; D is perhaps TRBD1 (5 bases). Germline V gives CDR1 MNHEY, CDR2 SMNVEV (reference sequence). The CDR3 runs 13 residues. The ends were cut back, 4 bases at V and 7 bases at J, with 11 bases in the middle. CDR3 coding DNA: TGTGCCAGCAGTTGGGGCGGGGGACAGCCCCAGCATTTT. Translation: CASSWGGGQPQHF.

V is TRBV5-1 and J is TRBJ1-1; D gene unclear. The CDR3 spans 13 residues. CDR1 and CDR2 (germline): SGHRS, YFSETQ. V lost 4 bases, J lost 0 bases, and 7 bases lay in between. The CDR3 loop reads CASSQTMNTEAFF. The CDR3 nucleotides read TGCGCCAGCAGCCAAACGATGAACACTGAAGCTTTCTTT.

The V gene is TRBV10-1, the J gene TRBJ2-7; D is possibly TRBD1 (6 bases). The CDR3 sequence is 13 residues long. With 7 bases removed from V and 6 bases from J, the gap between germline ends came to 16 bases. Germline lookup yields CDR1 WNHNN and CDR2 SYGVQD (reference sequence). The CDR3 reads CASTPQGTSEQYF. CDR3 coding DNA: TGCGCCAGCACCCCCCAGGGGACCTCCGAGCAGTACTTC.

This chain joins TRBV6-5 and TRBJ2-5; D call uncertain. Looked up from germline, CDR1 is MNHEY and CDR2 is SVGAGI. The CDR3 has 15 amino acids. The V end lost 0 bases, the J end lost 2 bases, and 10 bases lay between the germline ends. CDR3 nucleotides: TGTGCCAGCAGTTACTCCGACGGATTTCAAGAGACCCAGTACTTC. The encoded protein is CASSYSDGFQETQYF.

The J gene is TRBJ2-1, the V gene TRBV27, with D maybe TRBD2 (5 bases). V lost 5 bases, J lost 2 bases, and 13 bases lay in between. Germline V gene data show CDR1 as MNHEY and CDR2 as SMNVEV (reference sequence). This CDR3 has 15 residues. In DNA, the CDR3 is TGTGCCAGCAGTATCGGGATCGAGGCCTACAATGAGCAGTTCTTC. The encoded protein is CASSIGIEAYNEQFF.

In its sample, this clone was seen a few times. The chain joins TRBV28 to TRBJ2-7, with D maybe TRBD2 (5 bases). The ends were cut back, 6 bases at V and 2 bases at J, with 17 bases in the middle. The CDR3 contains 15 residues. Per the germline V gene, CDR1 is MDHEN and CDR2 is SYDVKM. In DNA form, the CDR3 reads TGTGCCAGCAGCCCCTTTCAGCGGTTTCCCTACGAGCAGTACTTC. It translates to CASSPFQRFPYEQYF.

This chain uses TRBV5-6 with TRBJ2-7; 9 bases are a match to TRBD2. The J segment lost 4 bases and the V segment lost 0 bases, leaving 8 bases of the junction unmatched. This CDR3 has 16 residues. Germline V gene data show CDR1 as SGHDT and CDR2 as YYEEEE. This CDR3 is CASSLEILAGEYEQYF. The DNA of the CDR3 is TGTGCCAGCAGCTTGGAAATACTAGCGGGCGAATACGAGCAGTACTTC.

The CDR3 is CAWSPPNGGPYTEAFF. In DNA form, the CDR3 reads TGTGCCTGGAGCCCTCCGAACGGGGGGCCCTACACTGAAGCTTTCTTT. The chain has TRBV30 and TRBJ1-1, with a possible D match to TRBD1 (6 bases). V lost 3 bases, J lost 3 bases, and 20 bases lay in between. There are 16 residues in the CDR3. From germline, CDR1 is GTSNPN and CDR2 SVGIG (reference sequence).

The rearrangement joins TRBV7-8 to TRBJ2-7, with D perhaps matching TRBD1 or TRBD2 (6 bases each). The V gene's germline CDR1 is SGHVS and CDR2 FQNEAQ. V was pared by 5 bases and J by 2 bases, with 16 bases between. The CDR3 is 15 residues long. The CDR3 sequence is CASSPPARGAYEQYF. In nucleotides, the CDR3 is TGTGCCAGCAGCCCCCCCGCGAGGGGGGCCTACGAGCAGTACTTC.

V gene TRBV5-1 combines with J gene TRBJ1-5; possible D gene TRBD1, 5 bases. Germline V gives CDR1 SGHRS, CDR2 YFSETQ. V lost 0 bases to trimming and J lost 6 bases, with 7 bases between them. This CDR3 is built from 13 residues. Here the CDR3 DNA reads TGCGCCAGCAGCTTGGAGAGGGGTCAGCCCCAGCATTTT. Translation gives CASSLERGQPQHF.

The chain uses TRBV6-5 and TRBJ2-1; D unresolved. CDR3 length equals 13 residues. The germline gives CDR1 MNHEY, CDR2 SVGAGI. V dropped 4 bases and J dropped 6 bases, with 10 bases sitting between them. For the CDR3, the DNA is TGTGCCAGCAGTTCCCTGGGGATCAATGAGCAGTTCTTC. This codes for CASSSLGINEQFF.

The V gene is TRBV2, the J gene TRBJ1-1; no clear D. The germline V gene encodes CDR1 SNHLY and CDR2 FYNNEI. V was clipped by 1 base and J by 3 bases, with 12 bases between them. The CDR3 covers 15 residues. Here the CDR3 reads CASSEDIGLYTEAFF. DNA of the CDR3: TGTGCCAGCAGTGAAGATATAGGTTTGTACACTGAAGCTTTCTTT. Full variable domain (missing parts from reference TRBV2 and TRBJ1-1): EPEVTQTPSHQVTQMGQEVILRCVPISNHLYFYWYRQILGQKVEFLVSFYNNEISEKSEIFDDQFSVERPDGSNFTLKIRSTKLEDSAMYFCASSEDIGLYTEAFFGQGTRLTVV.

The chain combines TRBV11-2 with TRBJ2-3; 11 positions agree with TRBD2. The CDR3 has 16 amino acids. CDR1 is SGHAT and CDR2 is FQNNGV in the germline V gene. The ends lost 4 bases at V and 4 bases at J; junction bases unmatched: 7. The CDR3 nucleotides read TGTGCCAGCAGCTCCCGACTAGCGGGGATCGCAGATACGCAGTATTTT. Its translation: CASSSRLAGIADTQYF.

This rearrangement joins TRBV5-4 to TRBJ2-3; 13 bases fit TRBD2. In germline, CDR1 is SGHNT, CDR2 YYREEE (reference sequence). This CDR3 is 14 amino acids long. V dropped 5 bases and J dropped 7; count of bases not matched to a gene: 4. CDR3 protein: CASRLAGGINTQYF. CDR3 bases: TGTGCCAGCAGACTAGCGGGAGGGATAAATACGCAGTATTTT.

The chain combines TRBV7-8 with TRBJ2-7; tentatively, D is TRBD2 (5 bases). The germline CDR1 and CDR2 sequences are SGHVS and FQNEAQ. The CDR3 has 14 residues. Trimming left V 5 bases short and J 3 bases short, with 14 bases between. CDR3 residues: CASSRAPGDYEQYF. DNA of the CDR3: TGTGCCAGCAGCCGCGCCCCCGGGGACTACGAGCAGTACTTC.

This clone occurred a few times. J is TRBJ2-1 and V is TRBV10-2, with TRBD2 matching over 16 bases. V shed 2 bases and J 15 bases; nucleotides not matched to a gene: 4. The germline V gene has CDR1 WSHSY and CDR2 SAAADI. The CDR3 is 14 amino acids. The CDR3 DNA reads TGCGCCAGCAGTGAGGTGGGACTAGCGGGGGGGCCGTTCTTC. Its translation is CASSEVGLAGGPFF.

This chain's CDR3 is CASSSDRDLAKNIQYF. CDR3 bases: TGTGCCAGCTCATCCGACAGGGACTTAGCCAAAAACATTCAGTACTTC. The chain recombines TRBV18 with TRBJ2-4, with a weak D call TRBD1 (7 bases). CDR3 length equals 16 residues. Germline V CDR1 and CDR2: KGHSH, LQKENI. V gave up 5 bases and J gave up 0 bases, with 14 bases separating them.